This entry lists 3 T cell receptor beta chains sequenced from one sample in a study of control samples from healthy donors and cancer patients. Sequencing was performed with immunoSEQ multiplex PCR; in TCRdb, only in-frame clones are kept and a portion is missing. Of 25,000 to 30,000 clones in the sample, nearly 90% were seen once. The material sequenced was formalin-fixed, paraffin-embedded tissue. The receptors stem from a female donor with melanoma.

The chain joins TRBV6-5 to TRBJ1-1, with D possibly TRBD1 on 6 matching bases. The V end was cut by 7 bases, the J end by 5 bases, with 8 bases between. This CDR3 has 11 amino acids. The germline V gene has CDR1 MNHEY and CDR2 SVGAGI. CDR3 nucleotide sequence: TGTGCCAGCAAGGGGGGAACTGAAGCTTTCTTT. It encodes CASKGGTEAFF.

This chain uses TRBV3-1 (or the pseudogene TRBV3-2) with TRBJ2-1, with TRBD2 identical over 7 bases. CDR1 is LGHDT and CDR2 is YNNKEL in the germline V gene (reference sequence). The V segment lost 0 bases and the J segment 13 bases; nucleotides outside the gene matches: 3. The CDR3 covers 12 residues. In DNA form, the CDR3 reads TGTGCCAGCAGCCAAGAAGGGAGGGCCCAGTTCTTC. This sequence encodes CASSQEGRAQFF.

The gene calls are TRBV18 and TRBJ1-5; 8 bases match TRBD1. Germline V gives CDR1 KGHSH, CDR2 LQKENI. Unmatched junction bases numbered 0, after V lost 3 bases and J lost 2 bases. This CDR3 is built from 14 residues. CDR3 DNA sequence: TGTGCCAGCTCACCGGGACAGGGCAATCAGCCCCAGCATTTT. This translates into CASSPGQGNQPQHF.